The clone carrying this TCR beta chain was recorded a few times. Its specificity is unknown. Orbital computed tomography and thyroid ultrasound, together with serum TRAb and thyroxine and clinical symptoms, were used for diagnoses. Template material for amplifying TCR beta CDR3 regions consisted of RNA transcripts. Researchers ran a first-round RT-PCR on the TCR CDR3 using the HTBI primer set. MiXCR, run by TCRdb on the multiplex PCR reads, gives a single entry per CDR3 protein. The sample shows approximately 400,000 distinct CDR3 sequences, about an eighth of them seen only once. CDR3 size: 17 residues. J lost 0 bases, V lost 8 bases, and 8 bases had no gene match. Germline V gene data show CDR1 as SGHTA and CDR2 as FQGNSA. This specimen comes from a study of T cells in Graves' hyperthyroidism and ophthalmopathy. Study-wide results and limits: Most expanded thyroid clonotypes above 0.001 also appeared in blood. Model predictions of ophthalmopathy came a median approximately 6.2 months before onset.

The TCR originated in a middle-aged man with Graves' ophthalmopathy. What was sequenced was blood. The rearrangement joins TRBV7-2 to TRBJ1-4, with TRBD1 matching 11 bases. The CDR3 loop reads CASGGGQGVSTNEKLFF. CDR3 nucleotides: TGTGCCAGCGGAGGGGGACAGGGGGTTTCAACTAATGAAAAACTGTTTTTT.